The rows below give T cell receptor beta chains drawn from one sample of a study of blood T cell repertoires in COVID-19. Method: immunoSEQ multiplex PCR; TCRdb's copy keeps in-frame clones and lacks some. The table records about 360,000 clones, roughly 77% of them present only once. The sequencing input was peripheral blood. All receptors derive from a human donor with acute or convalescent COVID-19. The donor label of this sample is uncertain. Both conserved end residues are part of each CDR3. D genes are given only for firm matches. A row's size may be missing; if present it is once, few, many or a size class.

v_call	d_call	j_call	cdr3_length	clone_size	cdr3_aa	cdr3_nt
TRBV5-5	TRBD2	TRBJ2-7	13	-	CASSSGTSIEQYF	TGTGCCAGCAGCTCCGGGACTAGCATTGAGCAGTACTTC
TRBV27	TRBD1	TRBJ1-3	16	-	CASSRDRGSSGNTIYF	TGTGCCAGCAGTAGGGACAGGGGGAGCTCTGGAAACACCATATATTTT
TRBV6-5	TRBD1	TRBJ1-1	13	few	CASSRTGVPEAFF	TGTGCCAGCAGTAGGACAGGGGTCCCTGAAGCTTTCTTT
TRBV18	-	TRBJ1-3	15	-	CASSPRVPSGNTIYF	TGTGCCAGCTCACCCCGGGTCCCTTCTGGAAACACCATATATTTT
TRBV15	-	TRBJ1-5	15	-	CATSRVRGGDQPQHF	TGTGCCACCAGCAGGGTCCGGGGGGGTGATCAGCCCCAGCATTTT
TRBV19	-	TRBJ1-1	16	few	CASSIPLRRTTTEAFF	TGTGCCAGTAGTATCCCCCTACGTCGGACAACCACTGAAGCTTTCTTT
TRBV30	-	TRBJ2-3	13	-	CAWSRRSTDTQYF	TGTGCCTGGAGTAGGCGGAGCACAGATACGCAGTATTTT
TRBV7-9	-	TRBJ1-2	15	-	CASSLAQTGPNGYTF	TGTGCCAGCAGCTTAGCGCAGACAGGACCAAATGGCTACACCTTC
TRBV6-4	TRBD2	TRBJ2-1	17	-	CASSELSGRGPYNEQFF	TGTGCCAGCAGTGAATTAAGCGGGAGAGGCCCCTACAATGAGCAGTTCTTC
TRBV30	-	TRBJ1-2	11	-	CAWTPGYGYTF	TGTGCCTGGACCCCGGGATATGGCTACACCTTC
TRBV23-1	-	TRBJ2-7	14	few	CAAPRGRTAYEQYF	TGCGCCGCGCCGAGGGGGAGAACGGCCTACGAGCAGTACTTC
TRBV2	-	TRBJ2-5	15	-	CASETERLSRETQYF	TGTGCCAGCGAGACGGAGAGGTTGTCTCGAGAGACCCAGTACTTC
TRBV11-2	-	TRBJ2-2	14	-	CASSFAGITGELFF	TGTGCCAGCAGCTTCGCAGGGATCACCGGGGAGCTGTTTTTT
TRBV11-2	-	TRBJ1-2	15	-	CASSLVPGWDYGYTF	TGTGCCAGCAGCTTAGTGCCAGGGTGGGACTATGGCTACACCTTC
TRBV30	TRBD1	TRBJ2-1	14	-	CAWSIDRGYNEQFF	TGTGCCTGGAGTATAGACAGGGGGTACAATGAGCAGTTCTTC
TRBV19	-	TRBJ2-7	16	many	CASSIDVGSITYEQYF	TGTGCCAGTAGTATAGATGTCGGGAGTATAACCTACGAGCAGTACTTC
TRBV7-9	TRBD1	TRBJ2-2	15	-	CAIQPGQMNTGELFF	TGTGCCATTCAACCGGGACAGATGAACACCGGGGAGCTGTTTTTT
TRBV3-1/TRBV3-2	TRBD2	TRBJ2-5	18	few	CASSQDSTSRRVQETQYF	TGTGCCAGCAGCCAAGACTCGACTAGCAGGAGGGTCCAAGAGACCCAGTACTTC
TRBV18	-	TRBJ2-6	18	-	CASSPSRASLAGANVLTF	TGTGCCAGCTCACCATCTAGGGCTAGCCTGGCTGGGGCCAACGTCCTGACTTTC
TRBV6-5	-	TRBJ1-1	14	-	CASSYTLARPEAFF	TGTGCCAGCAGTTACACTCTCGCCCGCCCTGAAGCTTTCTTT
TRBV19	TRBD1	TRBJ1-6	17	-	CASRGGGGIPRNSPLHF	TGTGCCAGTAGAGGAGGAGGGGGCATCCCTAGGAATTCACCCCTCCACTTT
TRBV6-6	TRBD1	TRBJ1-4	16	-	CASSYASGTGPGKLFF	TGTGCCAGCAGTTACGCCTCCGGGACAGGGCCGGGGAAACTGTTTTTT
TRBV28	-	TRBJ1-6	13	-	CAIRGTTASPLHF	TGTGCCATCCGGGGAACCACTGCTTCACCCCTCCACTTT
TRBV5-6	-	TRBJ1-2	14	once	CASSPPGANYGYTF	TGTGCCAGCAGCCCCCCAGGGGCGAACTATGGCTACACCTTC
TRBV19	-	TRBJ2-4	15	-	CASSSQGLAKNIQYF	TGTGCCAGCTCTTCGCAGGGGTTAGCCAAAAACATTCAGTACTTC